This T cell receptor beta chain derives from a study of monozygotic twins with inflammatory bowel disease. Each donor had 2.5 ml of blood drawn. From germline, CDR1 is LNHDA and CDR2 SQIVND (reference sequence). The CDR3 is 14 residues long. Using the 5' RACE reads, TCRdb records one entry per CDR3 protein without DNA. The sample holds about 300,000 distinct CDR3 sequences. The V gene is TRBV19, the J gene TRBJ2-2; TCRdb picks TRBD2, but there is no DNA to check that call. The sequencing sample was made of blood. The TCR was taken from a human donor with ulcerative colitis or Crohn's disease, or a healthy co-twin of an affected twin (not recorded which). CDR3 residues: CASRSGIVSGELFF.